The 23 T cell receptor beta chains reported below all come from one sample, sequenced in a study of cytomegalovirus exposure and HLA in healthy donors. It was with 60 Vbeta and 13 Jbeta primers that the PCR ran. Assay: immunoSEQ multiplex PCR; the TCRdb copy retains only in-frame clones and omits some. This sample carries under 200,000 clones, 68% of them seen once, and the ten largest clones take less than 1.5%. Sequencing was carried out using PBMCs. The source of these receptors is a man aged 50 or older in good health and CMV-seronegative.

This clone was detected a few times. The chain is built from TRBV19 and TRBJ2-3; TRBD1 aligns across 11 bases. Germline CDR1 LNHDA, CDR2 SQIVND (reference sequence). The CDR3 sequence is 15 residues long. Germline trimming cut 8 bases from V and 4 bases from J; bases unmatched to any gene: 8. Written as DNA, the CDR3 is TGTGCCAGTCTTCCGGGACAGGGGGTCTCAGATACGCAGTATTTT. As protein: CASLPGQGVSDTQYF.

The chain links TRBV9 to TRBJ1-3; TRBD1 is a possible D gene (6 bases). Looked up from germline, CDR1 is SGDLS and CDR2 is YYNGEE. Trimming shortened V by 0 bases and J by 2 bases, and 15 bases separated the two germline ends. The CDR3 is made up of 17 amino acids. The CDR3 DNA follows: TGTGCCAGCAGCGTAGCTACGTCAGGGGTAACTGGAAACACCATATATTTT. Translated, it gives CASSVATSGVTGNTIYF. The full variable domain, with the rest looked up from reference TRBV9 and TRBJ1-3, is DSGVTQTPKHLITATGQRVTLRCSPRSGDLSVYWYQQSLDQGLQFLIQYYNGEERAKGNILERFSAQQFPDLHSELNLSSLELGDSALYFCASSVATSGVTGNTIYFGEGSWLTVV.

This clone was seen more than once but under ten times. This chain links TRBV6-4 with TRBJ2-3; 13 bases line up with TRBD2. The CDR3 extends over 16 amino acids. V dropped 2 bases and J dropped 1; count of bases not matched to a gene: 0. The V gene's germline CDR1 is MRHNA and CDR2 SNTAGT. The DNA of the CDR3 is TGTGCCAGCAGTGACACTAGCGGGGGGGGCACAGATACGCAGTATTTT. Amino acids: CASSDTSGGGTDTQYF.

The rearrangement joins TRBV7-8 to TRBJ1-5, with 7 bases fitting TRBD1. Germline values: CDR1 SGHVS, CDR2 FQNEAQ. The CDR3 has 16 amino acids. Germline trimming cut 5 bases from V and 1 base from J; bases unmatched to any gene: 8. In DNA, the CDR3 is TGTGCCAGCAGCCAAAGACAGGGCGGGAGCAATCAGCCCCAGCATTTT. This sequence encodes CASSQRQGGSNQPQHF.

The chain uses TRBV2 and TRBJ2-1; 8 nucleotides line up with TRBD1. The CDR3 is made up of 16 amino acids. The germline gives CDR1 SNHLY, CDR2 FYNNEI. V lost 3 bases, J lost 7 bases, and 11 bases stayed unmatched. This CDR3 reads CASSEIPGQGGNEQFF. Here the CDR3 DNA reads TGTGCCAGCAGTGAGATACCCGGACAGGGCGGGAATGAGCAGTTCTTC. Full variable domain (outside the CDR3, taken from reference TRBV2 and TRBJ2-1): EPEVTQTPSHQVTQMGQEVILRCVPISNHLYFYWYRQILGQKVEFLVSFYNNEISEKSEIFDDQFSVERPDGSNFTLKIRSTKLEDSAMYFCASSEIPGQGGNEQFFGPGTRLTVL.

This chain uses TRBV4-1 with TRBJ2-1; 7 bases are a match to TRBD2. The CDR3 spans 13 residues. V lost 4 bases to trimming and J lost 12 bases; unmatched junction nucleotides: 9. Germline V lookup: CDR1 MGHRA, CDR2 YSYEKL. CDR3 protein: CASSPRGRARQFF. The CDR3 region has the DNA TGCGCCAGCAGCCCCCGGGGGAGGGCGCGGCAGTTCTTC.

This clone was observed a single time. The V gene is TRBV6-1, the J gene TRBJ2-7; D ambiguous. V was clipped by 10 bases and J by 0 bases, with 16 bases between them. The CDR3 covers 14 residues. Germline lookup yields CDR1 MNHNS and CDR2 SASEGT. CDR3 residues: CAIPSGLSSYEQYF. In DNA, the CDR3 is TGTGCCATTCCCTCCGGGTTGAGCTCCTACGAGCAGTACTTC.

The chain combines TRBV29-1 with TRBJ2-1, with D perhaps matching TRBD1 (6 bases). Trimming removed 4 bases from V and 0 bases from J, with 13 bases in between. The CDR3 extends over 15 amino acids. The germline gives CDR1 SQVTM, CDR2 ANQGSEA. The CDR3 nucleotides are TGCAGCGTTGCCCCGGACAGCAGCTCCTACAATGAGCAGTTCTTC. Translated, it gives CSVAPDSSSYNEQFF.

Here the CDR3 DNA reads TGTGCCAGCAGCTTGAGGGGGCCGAACACTGAAGCTTTCTTT. Its translation is CASSLRGPNTEAFF. The gene calls are TRBV11-3 and TRBJ1-1, with 7 nucleotides matching TRBD1. V dropped 3 bases and J dropped 1; count of bases not matched to a gene: 2. The CDR3 extends over 14 amino acids. Per germline, CDR1 SGHNT and CDR2 YENEEA.

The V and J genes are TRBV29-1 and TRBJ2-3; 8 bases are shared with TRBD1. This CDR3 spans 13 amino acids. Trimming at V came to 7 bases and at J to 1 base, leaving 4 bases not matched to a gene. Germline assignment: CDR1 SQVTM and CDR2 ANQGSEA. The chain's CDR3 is CSAEQGGTDTQYF. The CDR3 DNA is TGCAGCGCAGAACAGGGGGGCACAGATACGCAGTATTTT.

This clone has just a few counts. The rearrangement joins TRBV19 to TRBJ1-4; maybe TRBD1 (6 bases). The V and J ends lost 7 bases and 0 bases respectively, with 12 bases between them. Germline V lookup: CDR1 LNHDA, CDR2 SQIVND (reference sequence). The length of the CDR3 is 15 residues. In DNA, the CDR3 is TGTGCCAGTACCCGCAGGGGTTCAACTAATGAAAAACTGTTTTTT. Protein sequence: CASTRRGSTNEKLFF.

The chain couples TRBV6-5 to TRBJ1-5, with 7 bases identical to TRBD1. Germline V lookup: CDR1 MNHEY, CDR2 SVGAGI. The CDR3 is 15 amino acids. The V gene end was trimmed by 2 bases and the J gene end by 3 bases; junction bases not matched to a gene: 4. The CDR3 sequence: CASSYAQGSNQPQHF. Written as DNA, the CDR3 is TGTGCCAGCAGTTACGCACAGGGGTCCAATCAGCCCCAGCATTTT.

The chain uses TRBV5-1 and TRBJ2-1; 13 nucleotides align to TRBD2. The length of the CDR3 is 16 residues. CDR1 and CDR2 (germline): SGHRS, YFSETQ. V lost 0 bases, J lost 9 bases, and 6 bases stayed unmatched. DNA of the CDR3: TGCGCCAGCAGCTTGGATACTAGCGGGGGGGCCGGTGAGCAGTTCTTC. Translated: CASSLDTSGGAGEQFF.

The CDR3 spells CASSEGGNSLGNSPLHF. CDR3 sequence (DNA): TGTGCCAGCAGTGAAGGAGGGAACAGCTTAGGGAATTCACCCCTCCACTTT. The V call is TRBV2, the J call TRBJ1-6, with D hard to call. The germline gives CDR1 SNHLY, CDR2 FYNNEI. Between the trimmed V and J ends, which lost 1 base and 7 bases, there was a span of 17 bases. This CDR3 contains 17 residues. The entire variable domain, with the rest obtained from reference TRBV2 and TRBJ1-6, is as follows: EPEVTQTPSHQVTQMGQEVILRCVPISNHLYFYWYRQILGQKVEFLVSFYNNEISEKSEIFDDQFSVERPDGSNFTLKIRSTKLEDSAMYFCASSEGGNSLGNSPLHFGNGTRLTVT.

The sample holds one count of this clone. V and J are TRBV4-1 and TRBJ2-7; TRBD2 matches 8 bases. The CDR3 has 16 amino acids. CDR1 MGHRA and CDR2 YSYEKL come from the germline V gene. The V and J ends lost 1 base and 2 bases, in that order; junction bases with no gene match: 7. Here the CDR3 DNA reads TGCGCCAGCAGCCAAGGCCCCGGGGGGGCCGCCTACGAGCAGTACTTC. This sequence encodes CASSQGPGGAAYEQYF.

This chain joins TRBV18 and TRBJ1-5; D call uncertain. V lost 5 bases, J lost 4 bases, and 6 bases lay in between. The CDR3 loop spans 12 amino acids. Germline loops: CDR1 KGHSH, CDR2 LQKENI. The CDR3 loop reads CASSSGNQPQHF. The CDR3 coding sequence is TGTGCCAGCTCATCCGGGAATCAGCCCCAGCATTTT.

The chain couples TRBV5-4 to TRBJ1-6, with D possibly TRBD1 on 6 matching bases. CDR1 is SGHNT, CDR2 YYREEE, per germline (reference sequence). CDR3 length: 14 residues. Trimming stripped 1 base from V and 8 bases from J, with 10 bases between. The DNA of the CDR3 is TGTGCCAGCAGCTTGTTGTCAGGGGATTCACCCCTCCACTTT. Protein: CASSLLSGDSPLHF.

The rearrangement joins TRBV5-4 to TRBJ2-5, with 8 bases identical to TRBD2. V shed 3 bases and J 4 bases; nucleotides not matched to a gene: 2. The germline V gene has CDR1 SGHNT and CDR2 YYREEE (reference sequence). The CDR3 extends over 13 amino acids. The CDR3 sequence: CASSYRGGETQYF. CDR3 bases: TGTGCCAGCAGCTACCGGGGGGGAGAGACCCAGTACTTC. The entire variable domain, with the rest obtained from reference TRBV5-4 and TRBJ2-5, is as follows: ETGVTQSPTHLIKTRGQQVTLRCSSQSGHNTVSWYQQALGQGPQFIFQYYREEENGRGNFPPRFSGLQFPNYSSELNVNALELDDSALYLCASSYRGGETQYFGPGTRLLVL.

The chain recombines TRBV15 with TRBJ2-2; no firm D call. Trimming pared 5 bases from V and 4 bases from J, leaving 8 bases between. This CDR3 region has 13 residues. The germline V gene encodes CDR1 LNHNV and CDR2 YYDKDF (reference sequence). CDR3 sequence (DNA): TGTGCCACCAGCGTACACCTCACCGGGGAGCTGTTTTTT. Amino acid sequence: CATSVHLTGELFF.

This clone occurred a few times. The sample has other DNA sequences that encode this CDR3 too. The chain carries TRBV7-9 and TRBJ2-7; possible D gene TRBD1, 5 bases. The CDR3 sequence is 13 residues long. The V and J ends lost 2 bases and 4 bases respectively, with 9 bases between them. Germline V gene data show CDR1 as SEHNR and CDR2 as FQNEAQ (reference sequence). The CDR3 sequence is CASSLTGTYEQYF. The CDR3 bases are TGTGCCAGCAGCTTAACAGGAACATACGAGCAGTACTTC.

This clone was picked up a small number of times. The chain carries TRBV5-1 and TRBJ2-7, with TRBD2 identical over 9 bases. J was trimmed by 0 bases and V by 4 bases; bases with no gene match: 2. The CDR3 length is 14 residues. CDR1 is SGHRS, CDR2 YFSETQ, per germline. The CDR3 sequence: CASSLSGSSYEQYF. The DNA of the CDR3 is TGCGCCAGCAGCCTTAGCGGGAGCTCCTACGAGCAGTACTTC.

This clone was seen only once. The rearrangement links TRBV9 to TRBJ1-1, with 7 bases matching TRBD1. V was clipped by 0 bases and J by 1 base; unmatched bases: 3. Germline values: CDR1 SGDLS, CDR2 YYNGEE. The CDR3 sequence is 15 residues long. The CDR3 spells CASSVEAGGNTEAFF. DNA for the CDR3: TGTGCCAGCAGCGTAGAGGCAGGGGGGAACACTGAAGCTTTCTTT.

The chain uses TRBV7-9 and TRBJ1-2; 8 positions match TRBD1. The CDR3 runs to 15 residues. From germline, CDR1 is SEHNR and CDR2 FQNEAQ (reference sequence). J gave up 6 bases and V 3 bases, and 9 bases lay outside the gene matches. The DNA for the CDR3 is TGTGCCAGCAGCTTCCAGGACAGGGTCTATGATGGCTACACCTTC. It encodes CASSFQDRVYDGYTF.